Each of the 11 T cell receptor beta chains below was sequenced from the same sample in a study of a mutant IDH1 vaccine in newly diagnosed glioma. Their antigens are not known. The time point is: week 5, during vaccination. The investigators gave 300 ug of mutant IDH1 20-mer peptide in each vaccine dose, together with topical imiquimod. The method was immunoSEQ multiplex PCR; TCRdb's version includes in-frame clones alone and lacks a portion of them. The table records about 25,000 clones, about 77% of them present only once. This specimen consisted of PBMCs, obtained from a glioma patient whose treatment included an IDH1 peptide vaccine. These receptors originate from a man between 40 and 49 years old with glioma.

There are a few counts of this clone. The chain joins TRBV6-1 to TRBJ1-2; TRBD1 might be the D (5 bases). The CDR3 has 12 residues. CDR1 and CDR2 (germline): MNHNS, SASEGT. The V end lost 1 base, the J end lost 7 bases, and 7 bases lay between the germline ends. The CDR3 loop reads CASSEGGVGYTF. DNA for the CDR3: TGTGCCAGCAGTGAAGGAGGGGTTGGCTACACCTTC.

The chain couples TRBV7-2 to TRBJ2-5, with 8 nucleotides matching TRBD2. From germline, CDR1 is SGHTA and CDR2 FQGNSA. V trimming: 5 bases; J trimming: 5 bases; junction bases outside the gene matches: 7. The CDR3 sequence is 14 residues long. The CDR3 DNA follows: TGTGCCAGCAGCCCAGGACTAGCAGGGGAGACCCAGTACTTC. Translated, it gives CASSPGLAGETQYF.

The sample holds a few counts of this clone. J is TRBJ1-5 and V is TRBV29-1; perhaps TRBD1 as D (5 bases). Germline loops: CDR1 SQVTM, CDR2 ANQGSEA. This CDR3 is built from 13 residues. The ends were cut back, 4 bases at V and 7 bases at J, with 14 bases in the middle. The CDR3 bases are TGCAGCGTTGCGGCAGCCCGGGGGCAGCCCCAGCATTTT. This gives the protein CSVAAARGQPQHF.

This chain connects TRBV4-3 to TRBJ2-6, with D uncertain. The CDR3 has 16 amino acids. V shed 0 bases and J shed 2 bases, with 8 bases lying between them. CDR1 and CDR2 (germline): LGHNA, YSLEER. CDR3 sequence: CASSQELGTGANVLTF. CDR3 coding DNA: TGCGCCAGCAGCCAAGAGCTGGGGACTGGGGCCAACGTCCTGACTTTC.

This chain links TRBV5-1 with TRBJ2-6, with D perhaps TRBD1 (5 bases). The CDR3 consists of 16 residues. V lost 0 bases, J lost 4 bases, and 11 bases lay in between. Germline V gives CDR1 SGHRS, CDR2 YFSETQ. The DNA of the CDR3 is TGCGCCAGCAGCTTGGACAGGTCAACGGGGGCCAACGTCCTGACTTTC. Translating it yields CASSLDRSTGANVLTF.

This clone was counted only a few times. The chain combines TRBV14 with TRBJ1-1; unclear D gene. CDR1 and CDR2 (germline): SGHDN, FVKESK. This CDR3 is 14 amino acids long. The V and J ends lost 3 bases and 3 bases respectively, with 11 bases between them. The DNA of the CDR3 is TGTGCCAGCAGCCAGTGGAGCGCAGACACTGAAGCTTTCTTT. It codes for CASSQWSADTEAFF. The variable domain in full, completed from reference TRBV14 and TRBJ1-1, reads EAGVTQFPSHSVIEKGQTVTLRCDPISGHDNLYWYRRVMGKEIKFLLHFVKESKQDESGMPNNRFLAERTGGTYSTLKVQPAELEDSGVYFCASSQWSADTEAFFGQGTRLTVV.

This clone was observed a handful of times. The CDR3 DNA is TGTGCCACTCTACAGGGGCCCGTTAGCAATCAGCCCCAGCATTTT. Encoded protein: CATLQGPVSNQPQHF. This chain links TRBV6-1 with TRBJ1-5; the match to TRBD1 covers 7 bases. CDR1 and CDR2 (germline): MNHNS, SASEGT. The CDR3 sequence is 15 residues long. Trimming at V came to 10 bases and at J to 0 bases, leaving 9 bases not matched to a gene.

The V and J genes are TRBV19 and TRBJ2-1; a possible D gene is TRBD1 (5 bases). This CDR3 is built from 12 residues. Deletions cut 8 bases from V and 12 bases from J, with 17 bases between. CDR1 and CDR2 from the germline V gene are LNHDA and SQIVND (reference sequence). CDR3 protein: CASSDKISGQFF. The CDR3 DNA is TGTGCCAGTTCGGACAAGATCTCGGGGCAGTTCTTC.

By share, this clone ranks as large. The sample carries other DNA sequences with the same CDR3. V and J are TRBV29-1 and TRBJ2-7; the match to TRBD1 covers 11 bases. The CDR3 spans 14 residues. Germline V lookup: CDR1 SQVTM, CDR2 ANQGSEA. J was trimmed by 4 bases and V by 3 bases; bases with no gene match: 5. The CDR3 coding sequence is TGCAGCGTTGAGGTGGGGGACAGGGGGTACGAGCAGTACTTC. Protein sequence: CSVEVGDRGYEQYF.

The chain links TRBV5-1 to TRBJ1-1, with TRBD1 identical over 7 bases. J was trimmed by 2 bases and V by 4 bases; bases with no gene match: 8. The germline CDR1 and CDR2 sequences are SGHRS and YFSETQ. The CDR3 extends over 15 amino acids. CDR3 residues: CASSHGTEENTEAFF. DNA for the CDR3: TGCGCCAGCAGCCACGGGACAGAGGAAAACACTGAAGCTTTCTTT.

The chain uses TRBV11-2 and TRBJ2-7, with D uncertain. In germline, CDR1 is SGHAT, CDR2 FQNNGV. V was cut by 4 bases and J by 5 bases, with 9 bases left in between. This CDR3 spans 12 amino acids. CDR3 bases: TGTGCCAGCAGCTCGAGTCGTAACGAGCAGTACTTC. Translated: CASSSSRNEQYF.